A single sample is the source of the 5 T cell receptor beta chains below, sequenced in a study of Ad26.COV2.S vaccination and SARS-CoV-2 variants. This table comes from immunoSEQ multiplex PCR, and its TCRdb copy is limited to in-frame clones, with some not included. In the table there are over 350,000 clones, about 88% of which are singletons. The treatment: some 20 received Ad26.COV2.S at low or high dose, single or two shots; 5 received placebo; per-sample allocation not given. Repertoires come from day 63 after the first vaccine or placebo injection. The starting material was peripheral blood, obtained in a trial of Ad26.COV2.S vaccine versus placebo. These receptors all stem from a person between 18 and 65 years old who received the Ad26.COV2.S COVID-19 vaccine or a placebo.

As concerns this clone: In the same sample, other DNA sequences code for this CDR3. The gene calls are TRBV7-2 and TRBJ2-3; tentative D call: TRBD2 (7 bases). The germline V gene encodes CDR1 SGHTA and CDR2 FQGNSA. V was shortened by 3 bases and J by 4 bases, with 11 bases between the two germline ends. CDR3 length: 14 residues. This chain's CDR3 is CASSLGGASDTQYF. The CDR3 DNA reads TGTGCCAGCAGCTTGGGGGGGGCCTCAGATACGCAGTATTTT.

V usage is TRBV5-1 and J usage is TRBJ2-5, with 14 bases that match TRBD2. There are 18 residues in the CDR3. CDR1 and CDR2 from the germline V gene are SGHRS and YFSETQ. V gave up 4 bases and J gave up 5 bases; unmatched junction bases: 13. CDR3 protein: CASSHDPRLAGGRETQYF. The DNA of the CDR3 is TGCGCCAGCAGCCACGACCCGAGACTAGCGGGGGGGAGGGAGACCCAGTACTTC.

This rearrangement joins TRBV27 to TRBJ1-6, with D possibly being TRBD1 (5 bases). The germline V gene encodes CDR1 MNHEY and CDR2 SMNVEV (reference sequence). Trimming took off 2 bases at V and 1 base at J, with 9 bases between the two ends. The CDR3 is 16 amino acids. The CDR3 protein is CASSLGRVSYNSPLHF. For the CDR3, the DNA is TGTGCCAGCAGTTTAGGCAGGGTTTCCTATAATTCACCCCTCCACTTT.

This chain connects TRBV30 to TRBJ1-6, with D perhaps TRBD1 (5 bases). V was cut by 3 bases and J by 7 bases, with 10 bases left in between. The germline V gene has CDR1 GTSNPN and CDR2 SVGIG (reference sequence). The CDR3 has 13 amino acids. The CDR3 coding sequence is TGTGCCTGGAGGACAGATGGAAATTCACCCCTCCACTTT. Its translation: CAWRTDGNSPLHF.

The genes are TRBV12-3 or TRBV12-4 and TRBJ1-2; D is uncertain. Between the trimmed V and J ends, which lost 1 base and 5 bases, there was a span of 5 bases. CDR3 length equals 12 residues. The CDR3 region is CASSLVGYGYTF. The CDR3 DNA follows: TGTGCCAGCAGTTTAGTTGGGTATGGCTACACCTTC.